The present T cell receptor beta chain was sequenced within a study of blood T cells in healthy people across ages. This clonotype was seen ten or more times. The target antigen is unknown. The use of a sample-barcoded 5' primer and a J-beta primer mix characterized a second PCR of about 6 to 12 cycles. TCRdb ran MiXCR on the 5' RACE reads and lists one entry per CDR3 protein. The top ten hold 15% of the sample, which has about 700,000 distinct CDR3 sequences, approximately 31% seen once. The junction had 10 bases not matched to a gene; V was cut back by 7 bases and J by 4 bases. This CDR3 comprises 14 residues. Germline V gene data show CDR1 as SNHLY and CDR2 as FYNNEI. Study results and caveats: Higher diversity and more naive CD4+ cells were features of long-lived donors, compared to aged donors.

Sequencing was performed on blood. The TCR sequence derives from a woman aged 80 or older in good health. The chain uses TRBV2 and TRBJ2-7, with 7 positions matching TRBD1. CDR3 DNA: TGTGCCAGCACCAATCCCGGGACAGCTTACGAGCAGTACTTC. Its protein is CASTNPGTAYEQYF.